The sequence of this TCR beta chain was determined in a study of blood T cell repertoires in COVID-19 (dated by TCRdb to 2020 to 2022). Background on the whole study: The collaborator samples originated in the United States, Italy and Spain and spanned the acute and convalescent phases of COVID-19. The prospective study material was composed of cDNA or gDNA derived from T cells, B-cell-depleted T cells, or PBMCs. Subjects who had been exposed to COVID-19, were actively infected with it, or had recovered from it provided the deeply sampled blood TCRbeta repertoires that made up the dataset. The repertoires were made available in a free public database intended to serve as a resource for research on the immune response to SARS-CoV-2. Samples were obtained from the ongoing ImmuneRACE study (first 160 participants) and from 1,254 subjects provided by 6 global collaborators. A de-identified subject ID, COVID-19 status, age in years and sex were almost always included in the sample metadata. Where available, HLA class I and class II types were taken from metadata supplied by the sample provider and were not determined by assay-based typing.

The germline V gene yields SGHDN for CDR1 and FVKESK for CDR2. V trim: 3 bases; J trim: 10 bases; unmatched bases: 5. Inclusive of the bounding cysteine and phenylalanine, the CDR3 is 13 residues long. Of the read, only the CDR3 DNA is kept; its 39 bases are in frame from base 1. TCRbeta CDR3 regions were amplified from genomic DNA by means of the immunoSEQ Assay, a bias-controlled multiplex PCR. Turning to the authors' computational methods: Nucleated cell counts per sample were estimated from amplification of reference gene primers within the assay. Sequence reads were collapsed and filtered to measure the absolute abundance of every unique TCRbeta CDR3 rearrangement. For each sample, productive Simpson clonality was calculated as the square root of Simpson's diversity index across productive rearrangements. The clones in this table, taken by TCRdb from immuneACCESS, are in-frame only. Not every clone is retained; where verified, under half of the shortfall comes from an unresolved V gene, and the cause of the rest is unknown. The V and J calls and clone size were taken over from that table, and D and trimming were inferred from the DNA. Within this sample are hundreds of thousands of clones, with more than 75% of them counted one time only. 2% to 2.5% of the sample is in the top ten clones.

What the study reported, not specific to this receptor: Clinical and demographic metadata were provided uncurated, with the amount varying by source and participant.

As for this clone: The specificity of this receptor is unknown. No much larger clone exists at a distance of one base, and base qualities are not known.

One collaborating source in Seattle enrolled patients during active infection and followed them longitudinally through the course of disease. Whole blood was collected in K2EDTA tubes by collaborating institutions according to the institutions' own protocols. Collaborator samples were shipped for TCRbeta analysis as frozen whole blood, isolated PBMCs, or DNA extracted from either sample type. The clonotype originates from a woman aged 55-69 years with COVID-19, enrolled during active disease. Specimen: peripheral blood. The sequence is built from TRBV14 and TRBJ1-1, with 10 bases matching TRBD1. The DNA sequence reads TGTGCCAGCAGCCACGTCGGACAGGGGGGAGCTTTCTTT. This codes for CASSHVGQGGAFF.